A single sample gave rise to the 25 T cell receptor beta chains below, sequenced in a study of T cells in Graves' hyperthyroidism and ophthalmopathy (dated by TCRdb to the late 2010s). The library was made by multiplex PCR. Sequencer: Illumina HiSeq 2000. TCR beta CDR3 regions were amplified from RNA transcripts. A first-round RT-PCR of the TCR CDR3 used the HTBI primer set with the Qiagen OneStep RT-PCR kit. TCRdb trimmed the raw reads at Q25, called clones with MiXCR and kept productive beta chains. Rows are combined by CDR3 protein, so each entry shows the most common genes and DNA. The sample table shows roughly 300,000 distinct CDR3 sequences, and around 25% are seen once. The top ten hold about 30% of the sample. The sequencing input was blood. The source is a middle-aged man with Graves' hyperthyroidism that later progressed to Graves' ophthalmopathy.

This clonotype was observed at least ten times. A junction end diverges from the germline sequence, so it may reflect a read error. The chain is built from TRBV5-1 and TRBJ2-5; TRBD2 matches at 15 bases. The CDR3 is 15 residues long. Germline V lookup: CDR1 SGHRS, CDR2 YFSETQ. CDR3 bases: TGTGCCAGCAGCTTAGGACTAGCGGGAGGGGAGACCCAGTACTTC. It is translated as CASSLGLAGGETQYF.

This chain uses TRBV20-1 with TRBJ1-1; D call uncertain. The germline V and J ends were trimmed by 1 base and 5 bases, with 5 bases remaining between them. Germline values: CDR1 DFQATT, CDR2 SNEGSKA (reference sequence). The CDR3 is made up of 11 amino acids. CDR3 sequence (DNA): TGCAGTGCTAGAGCCCGGACTGAAGCTTTCTTT. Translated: CSARARTEAFF.

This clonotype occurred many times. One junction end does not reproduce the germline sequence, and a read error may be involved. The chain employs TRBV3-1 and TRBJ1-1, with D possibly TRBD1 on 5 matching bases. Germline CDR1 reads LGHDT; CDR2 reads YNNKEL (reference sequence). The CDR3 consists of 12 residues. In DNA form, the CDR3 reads TGTGCGAGCATAGGGACGGGCACTGAAGCTTTCTTT. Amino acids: CASIGTGTEAFF.

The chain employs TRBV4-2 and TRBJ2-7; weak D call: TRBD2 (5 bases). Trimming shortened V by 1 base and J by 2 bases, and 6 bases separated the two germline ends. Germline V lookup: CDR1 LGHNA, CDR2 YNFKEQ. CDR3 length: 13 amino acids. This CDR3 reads CASSQARAYEQYF. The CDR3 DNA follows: TGTGCCAGCAGCCAAGCGCGGGCCTACGAGCAGTACTTC.

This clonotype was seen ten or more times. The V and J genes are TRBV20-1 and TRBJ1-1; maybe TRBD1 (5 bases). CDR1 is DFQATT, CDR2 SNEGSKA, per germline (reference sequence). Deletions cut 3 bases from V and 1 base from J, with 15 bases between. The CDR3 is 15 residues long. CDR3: CSARGPGMGNTEAFF. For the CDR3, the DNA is TGCAGTGCTAGGGGGCCTGGAATGGGGAACACTGAAGCTTTCTTT.

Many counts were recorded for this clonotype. The CDR3 region is CASSLGYTEAFF. Written as DNA, the CDR3 is TGTGCCAGCAGTCTAGGGTACACTGAAGCTTTCTTT. V is TRBV12-3 or TRBV12-4 and J is TRBJ1-1, with no clear D. With 5 bases removed from V and 3 bases from J, the gap between germline ends came to 7 bases. The CDR3 is made up of 12 amino acids.

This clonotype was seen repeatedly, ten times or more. The CDR3 spells CASREQGETQYF. In DNA, the CDR3 is TGTGCCAGCAGGGAACAGGGAGAGACCCAGTACTTC. The J gene is TRBJ2-5, the V gene TRBV6-1; weak D call: TRBD1 (6 bases). Germline loops: CDR1 MNHNS, CDR2 SASEGT. V was clipped by 6 bases and J by 4 bases, with 9 bases between them. The CDR3 contains 12 residues.

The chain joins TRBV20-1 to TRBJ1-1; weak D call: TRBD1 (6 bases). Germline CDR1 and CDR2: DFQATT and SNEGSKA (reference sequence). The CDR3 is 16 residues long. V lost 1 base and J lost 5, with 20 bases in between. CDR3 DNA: TGCAGTGCTAGAGCTCCGGGGGGCGATCTCAGGACTGAAGCTTTCTTT. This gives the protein CSARAPGGDLRTEAFF.

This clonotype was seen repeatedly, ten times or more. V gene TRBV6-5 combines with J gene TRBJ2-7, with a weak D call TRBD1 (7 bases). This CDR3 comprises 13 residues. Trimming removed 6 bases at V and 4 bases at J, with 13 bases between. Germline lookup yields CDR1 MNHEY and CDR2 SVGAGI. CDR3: CASRRGDRYEQYF. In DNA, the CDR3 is TGTGCCAGCAGACGCGGGGACAGATACGAGCAGTACTTC.

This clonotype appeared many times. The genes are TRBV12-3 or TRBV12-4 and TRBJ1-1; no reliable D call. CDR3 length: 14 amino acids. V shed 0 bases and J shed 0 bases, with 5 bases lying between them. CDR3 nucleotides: TGTGCCAGCAGTTTAGCAGTTCTGAACACTGAAGCTTTCTTT. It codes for CASSLAVLNTEAFF.

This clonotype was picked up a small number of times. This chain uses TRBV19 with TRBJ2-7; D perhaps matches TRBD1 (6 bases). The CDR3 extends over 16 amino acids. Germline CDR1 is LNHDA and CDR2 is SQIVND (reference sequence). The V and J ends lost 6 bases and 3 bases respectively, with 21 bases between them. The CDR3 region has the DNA TGTGCCAGTAGCCCAGGGACACCAGGAAGGGACTACGAGCAGTACTTC. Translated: CASSPGTPGRDYEQYF.

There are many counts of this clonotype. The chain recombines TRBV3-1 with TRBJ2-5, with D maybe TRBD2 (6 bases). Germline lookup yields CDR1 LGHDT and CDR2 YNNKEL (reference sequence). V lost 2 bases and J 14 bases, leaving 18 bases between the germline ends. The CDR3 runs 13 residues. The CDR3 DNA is TGTGCCAGCAGCCAAAGGGGTGGCGGGGCCGCCTACTTC. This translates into CASSQRGGGAAYF.

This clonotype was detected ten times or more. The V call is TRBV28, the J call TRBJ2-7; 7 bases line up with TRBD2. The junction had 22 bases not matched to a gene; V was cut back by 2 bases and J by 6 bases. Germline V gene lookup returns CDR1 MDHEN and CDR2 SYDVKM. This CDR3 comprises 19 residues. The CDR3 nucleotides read TGTGCCAGCAGTTTACCGGGGGATTGGGGGGGTTTCACCCCTAGCGAGCAGTACTTC. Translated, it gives CASSLPGDWGGFTPSEQYF.

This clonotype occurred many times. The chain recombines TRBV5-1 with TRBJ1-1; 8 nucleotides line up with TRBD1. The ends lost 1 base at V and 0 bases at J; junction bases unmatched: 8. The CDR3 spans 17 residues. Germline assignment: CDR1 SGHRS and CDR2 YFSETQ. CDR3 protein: CASSLSAGGGLNTEAFF. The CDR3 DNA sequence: TGCGCCAGCAGCTTGTCGGCAGGGGGCGGCCTGAACACTGAAGCTTTCTTT.

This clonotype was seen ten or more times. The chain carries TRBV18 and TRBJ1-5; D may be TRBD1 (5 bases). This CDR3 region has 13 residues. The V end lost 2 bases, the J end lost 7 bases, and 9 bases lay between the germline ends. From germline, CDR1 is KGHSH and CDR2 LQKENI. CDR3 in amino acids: CASSPGTGQPQHF. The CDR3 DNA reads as TGTGCCAGCTCACCAGGGACTGGACAGCCCCAGCATTTT.

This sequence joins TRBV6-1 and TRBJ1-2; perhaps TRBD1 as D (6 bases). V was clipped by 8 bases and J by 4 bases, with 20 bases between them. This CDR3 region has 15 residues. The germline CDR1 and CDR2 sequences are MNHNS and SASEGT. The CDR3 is CASRILRGGFYGYTF. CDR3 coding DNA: TGTGCCAGCCGGATCTTGAGAGGGGGTTTCTATGGCTACACCTTC.

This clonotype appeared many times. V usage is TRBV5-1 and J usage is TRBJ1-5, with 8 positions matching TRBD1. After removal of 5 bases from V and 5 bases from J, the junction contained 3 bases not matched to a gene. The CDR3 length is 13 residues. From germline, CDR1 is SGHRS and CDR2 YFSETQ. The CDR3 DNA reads TGCGCCAGCAGTGGGACAGGAGATCAGCCCCAGCATTTT. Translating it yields CASSGTGDQPQHF.

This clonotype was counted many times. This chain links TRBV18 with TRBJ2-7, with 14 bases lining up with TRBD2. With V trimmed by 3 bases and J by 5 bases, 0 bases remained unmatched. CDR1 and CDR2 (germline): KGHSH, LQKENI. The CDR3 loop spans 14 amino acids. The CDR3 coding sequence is TGTGCCAGCTCACCGGGACTAGCGGGAGACGAGCAGTACTTC. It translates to CASSPGLAGDEQYF.

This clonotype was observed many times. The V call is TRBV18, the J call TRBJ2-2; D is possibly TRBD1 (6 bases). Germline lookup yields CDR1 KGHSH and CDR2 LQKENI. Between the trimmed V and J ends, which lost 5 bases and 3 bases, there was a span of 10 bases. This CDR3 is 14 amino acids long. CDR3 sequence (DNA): TGTGCCAGCTCAATCGGACAGTACACCGGGGAGCTGTTTTTT. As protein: CASSIGQYTGELFF.

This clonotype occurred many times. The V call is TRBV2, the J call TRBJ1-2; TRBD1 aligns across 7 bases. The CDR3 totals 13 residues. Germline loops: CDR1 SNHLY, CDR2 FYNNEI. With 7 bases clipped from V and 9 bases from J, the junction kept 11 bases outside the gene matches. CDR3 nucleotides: TGTGCCAGCATGGCCCCCGGGACAGCGAGCTACACCTTC. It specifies CASMAPGTASYTF.

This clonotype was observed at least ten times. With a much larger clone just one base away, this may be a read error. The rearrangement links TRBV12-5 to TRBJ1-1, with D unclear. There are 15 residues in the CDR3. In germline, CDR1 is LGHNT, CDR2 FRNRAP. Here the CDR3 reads CASGNPGGMNTEASF. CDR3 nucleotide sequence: TGTGCTAGTGGTAACCCGGGCGGGATGAACACTGAAGCTTCCTTT.

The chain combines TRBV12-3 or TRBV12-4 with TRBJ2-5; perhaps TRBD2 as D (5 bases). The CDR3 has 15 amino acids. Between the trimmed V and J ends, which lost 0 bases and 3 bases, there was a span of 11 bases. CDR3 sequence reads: CASSLAGVNEETQYF. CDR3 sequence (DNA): TGTGCCAGCAGTTTAGCGGGAGTAAATGAAGAGACCCAGTACTTC.

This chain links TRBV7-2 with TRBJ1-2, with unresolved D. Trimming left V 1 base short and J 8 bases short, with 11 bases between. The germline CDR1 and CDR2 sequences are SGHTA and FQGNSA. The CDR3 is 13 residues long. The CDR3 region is CASSLVESYGYTF. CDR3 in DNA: TGTGCCAGCAGCTTAGTAGAGAGCTACGGCTACACCTTC. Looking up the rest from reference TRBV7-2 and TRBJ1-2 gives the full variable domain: GAGVSQSPSNKVTEKGKDVELRCDPISGHTALYWYRQSLGQGLEFLIYFQGNSAPDKSGLPSDRFSAERTGGSVSTLTIQRTQQEDSAVYLCASSLVESYGYTFGSGTRLTVV.

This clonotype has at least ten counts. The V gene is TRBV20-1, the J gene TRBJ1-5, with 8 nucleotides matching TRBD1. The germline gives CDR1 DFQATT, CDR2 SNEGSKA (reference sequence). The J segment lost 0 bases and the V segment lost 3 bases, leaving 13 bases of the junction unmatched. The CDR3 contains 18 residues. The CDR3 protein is CSASEPSGTGHSNQPQHF. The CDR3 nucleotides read TGCAGTGCTAGTGAACCCTCCGGGACAGGTCATAGCAATCAGCCCCAGCATTTT.

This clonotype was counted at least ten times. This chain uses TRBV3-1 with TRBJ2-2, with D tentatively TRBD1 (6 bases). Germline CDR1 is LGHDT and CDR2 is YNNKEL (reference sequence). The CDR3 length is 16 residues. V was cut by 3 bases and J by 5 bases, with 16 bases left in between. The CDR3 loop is CASSHIQGLGTGELFF. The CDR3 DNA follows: TGTGCCAGCAGCCATATACAGGGTCTGGGAACCGGGGAGCTGTTTTTT.